This T cell receptor (beta chain) was recovered during a study of identical twins. Study-level findings and limits: Insertions were fewer in abundant cord blood beta clonotypes, whereas memory repertoires showed none of this pattern. Weaker excess sharing between twins was seen in beta out-of-frame sequences. Recombination models fit unrelated individuals' TCR alpha sharing but underestimated twins'.

TCRdb passed the 5' RACE reads through MiXCR, listing each CDR3 protein once. The data contain 450,000 to 600,000 distinct CDR3 sequences, around 24% of them singletons. This clonotype has only a few counts. Its target is unknown. The same sample was also studied in work on yellow fever vaccine responses in identical twins.

The clonotype comes from a woman between 18 and 30 years old in good health. The sample consisted of CD4+ T cells sorted from blood.

The chain's CDR3 is CATTIRAGLNEQFF. CDR3 DNA sequence: TGTGCCACCACGATAAGGGCCGGGCTCAATGAGCAGTTCTTC. The chain carries TRBV12-3 or TRBV12-4 and TRBJ2-1; D gene uncertain. The CDR3 sequence is 14 residues long. Between the trimmed V and J ends, which lost 10 bases and 6 bases, there was a span of 19 bases.